One sample yielded the 21 T cell receptor beta chains listed below, sequenced in a study of blood T cell repertoires in COVID-19. Profiled with immunoSEQ multiplex PCR; TCRdb holds only in-frame clones, not every one. This sample has roughly 300,000 clones, with about 93% found just once. Sequencing was carried out using peripheral blood. The receptors were gathered from a young woman with COVID-19, enrolled during active disease.

This rearrangement joins TRBV27 to TRBJ1-2; D might be TRBD1 (6 bases). The length of the CDR3 is 14 residues. Germline V gene lookup returns CDR1 MNHEY and CDR2 SMNVEV (reference sequence). V lost 7 bases and J 2 bases, leaving 14 bases between the germline ends. The CDR3 DNA sequence: TGTGCCAGCAAAGGGGGGGGAGCAAACTATGGCTACACCTTC. This sequence encodes CASKGGGANYGYTF.

V gene TRBV27 combines with J gene TRBJ2-5; D perhaps matches TRBD2 (6 bases). This CDR3 contains 14 residues. Trimming removed 5 bases from V and 2 bases from J, with 12 bases in between. Looked up from germline, CDR1 is MNHEY and CDR2 is SMNVEV (reference sequence). This chain's CDR3 is CASSLSGRQETQYF. CDR3 in DNA: TGTGCCAGCAGTCTCTCCGGGAGACAAGAGACCCAGTACTTC.

This clone showed up many times. The chain uses TRBV28 and TRBJ1-3; D uncertain. The CDR3 length is 16 residues. The germline CDR1 and CDR2 sequences are MDHEN and SYDVKM. The V gene lost 8 bases and the J gene lost 0 bases, with 17 bases spanning the gap. The CDR3: CASLAVRGLSGNTIYF. DNA for the CDR3: TGTGCCAGCCTAGCCGTACGCGGCCTCTCTGGAAACACCATATATTTT.

The chain employs TRBV11-2 and TRBJ2-5; D remains unclear. Germline V gene lookup returns CDR1 SGHAT and CDR2 FQNNGV. Trimming took 4 bases from V and 5 from J, leaving 8 bases between them. This CDR3 is 12 amino acids long. For the CDR3, the DNA is TGTGCCAGCAGCTCGCTCGGGGAGACCCAGTACTTC. Protein product: CASSSLGETQYF.

This clone showed up just once. The chain is built from TRBV27 and TRBJ2-1, with D uncertain. The germline CDR1 and CDR2 sequences are MNHEY and SMNVEV (reference sequence). V was clipped by 0 bases and J by 9 bases, with 12 bases between them. The CDR3 sequence is 14 residues long. In DNA form, the CDR3 reads TGTGCCAGCAGTTTATCTCAACGCGCCGGTGAGCAGTTCTTC. This translates into CASSLSQRAGEQFF.

This chain connects TRBV11-2 to TRBJ2-3, with TRBD1 matching 9 bases. Germline V lookup: CDR1 SGHAT, CDR2 FQNNGV. Trimming at V came to 3 bases and at J to 2 bases, leaving 15 bases not matched to a gene. There are 19 residues in the CDR3. CDR3 sequence: CASSFLKRTGTGNTDTQYF. The CDR3 DNA reads as TGTGCCAGCAGCTTCCTTAAGCGAACCGGGACAGGGAACACAGATACGCAGTATTTT. Full variable domain (remainder filled in from reference TRBV11-2 and TRBJ2-3): EAGVAQSPRYKIIEKRQSVAFWCNPISGHATLYWYQQILGQGPKLLIQFQNNGVVDDSQLPKDRFSAERLKGVDSTLKIQPAKLEDSAVYLCASSFLKRTGTGNTDTQYFGPGTRLTVL.

V is TRBV3-1 (or the pseudogene TRBV3-2) and J is TRBJ2-1; 9 bases line up with TRBD2. Germline CDR1 LGHDT, CDR2 YNNKEL (reference sequence). The CDR3 length is 14 residues. Losses at the gene ends were 4 bases for V and 4 bases for J; bases not matched to a gene: 2. The chain's CDR3 is CASSRLAAYNEQFF. In DNA, the CDR3 is TGTGCCAGCAGCCGACTAGCGGCTTACAATGAGCAGTTCTTC.

The chain has TRBV5-4 and TRBJ2-1; D uncertain. V lost 0 bases and J 9 bases, leaving 7 bases between the germline ends. The CDR3 covers 12 residues. Germline values: CDR1 SGHNT, CDR2 YYREEE (reference sequence). The CDR3 bases are TGTGCCAGCAGCTTGGTTTCTTCTGAGCAGTTCTTC. This sequence encodes CASSLVSSEQFF.

The V call is TRBV6-5, the J call TRBJ1-5; perhaps TRBD1 as D (6 bases). The CDR3 totals 14 residues. The ends were cut back, 8 bases at V and 3 bases at J, with 14 bases in the middle. Germline CDR1 reads MNHEY; CDR2 reads SVGAGI. CDR3 amino acids: CASRNRAANQPQHF. CDR3 in DNA: TGTGCCAGCCGAAACAGGGCGGCCAATCAGCCCCAGCATTTT.

The rearrangement joins TRBV19 to TRBJ1-2, with D tentatively TRBD1 (5 bases). V lost 5 bases and J 2 bases, leaving 12 bases between the germline ends. The length of the CDR3 is 14 residues. Germline values: CDR1 LNHDA, CDR2 SQIVND (reference sequence). The CDR3 bases are TGTGCCAGTAGTGATCGACAGTTCAACTATGGCTACACCTTC. Translation: CASSDRQFNYGYTF. Together with reference TRBV19 and TRBJ1-2, the CDR3 gives the full variable domain: DGGITQSPKYLFRKEGQNVTLSCEQNLNHDAMYWYRQDPGQGLRLIYYSQIVNDFQKGDIAEGYSVSREKKESFPLTVTSAQKNPTAFYLCASSDRQFNYGYTFGSGTRLTVV.

This sequence joins TRBV3-1 (or the pseudogene TRBV3-2) and TRBJ2-7; tentatively, D is TRBD2 (6 bases). CDR1 is LGHDT, CDR2 YNNKEL, per germline (reference sequence). V dropped 5 bases and J dropped 2 bases, with 13 bases sitting between them. The CDR3 runs to 14 residues. CDR3 bases: TGTGCCAGCAGCGACGGGACTCATCCCTACGAGCAGTACTTC. It specifies CASSDGTHPYEQYF.

This clone was found once. The chain joins TRBV15 to TRBJ2-1, with a possible D match to TRBD1 (5 bases). The germline V gene has CDR1 LNHNV and CDR2 YYDKDF (reference sequence). The CDR3 is 13 amino acids. With 5 bases removed from V and 8 bases from J, the gap between germline ends came to 13 bases. As DNA, the CDR3 is TGTGCCACCAGCGGGGCCCCCGGCCATGAGCAGTTCTTC. It specifies CATSGAPGHEQFF.

The J gene is TRBJ2-3, the V gene TRBV30; D is undetermined. Trimming shortened V by 5 bases and J by 3 bases, and 15 bases separated the two germline ends. The germline CDR1 and CDR2 sequences are GTSNPN and SVGIG (reference sequence). The CDR3 length is 14 residues. CDR3 region: CAWGAGQVTDTQYF. CDR3 nucleotides: TGTGCCTGGGGTGCAGGCCAGGTTACAGATACGCAGTATTTT.

J is TRBJ2-3 and V is TRBV6-2 or TRBV6-3; D call uncertain. Trimming stripped 5 bases from V and 2 bases from J, with 2 bases between. This CDR3 is 11 amino acids long. Germline V gives CDR1 MNHEY, CDR2 SVGEGT. The CDR3 nucleotides read TGTGCCAGCAGTCTCACAGATACGCAGTATTTT. Its translation is CASSLTDTQYF.

This chain joins TRBV29-1 and TRBJ2-5, with D possibly being TRBD2 (6 bases). The CDR3 is 12 residues long. The V gene's germline CDR1 is SQVTM and CDR2 ANQGSEA. Trimming pared 3 bases from V and 4 bases from J, leaving 9 bases between. CDR3 DNA sequence: TGCAGCGTTGAGGGGGGATCAGAGACCCAGTACTTC. This encodes CSVEGGSETQYF. The entire variable domain, with the rest obtained from reference TRBV29-1 and TRBJ2-5, is as follows: SAVISQKPSRDICQRGTSLTIQCQVDSQVTMMFWYRQQPGQSLTLIATANQGSEATYESGFVIDKFPISRPNLTFSTLTVSNMSPEDSSIYLCSVEGGSETQYFGPGTRLLVL.

This sequence joins TRBV2 and TRBJ1-1, with TRBD1 matching over 7 bases. Germline V gives CDR1 SNHLY, CDR2 FYNNEI. This CDR3 is 14 amino acids long. The J segment lost 6 bases and the V segment lost 6 bases, leaving 10 bases of the junction unmatched. DNA for the CDR3: TGTGCCAGCAGGCTTACAGGGGACGTAGCTGAAGCTTTCTTT. This codes for CASRLTGDVAEAFF.

The chain has TRBV10-2 and TRBJ2-7; TRBD1 is a possible D gene (6 bases). The germline V gene has CDR1 WSHSY and CDR2 SAAADI. V lost 2 bases and J lost 4, with 12 bases in between. The CDR3 consists of 14 residues. CDR3 residues: CASSEQTGTYEQYF. CDR3 DNA: TGCGCCAGCAGTGAGCAGACAGGAACTTACGAGCAGTACTTC.

The CDR3 DNA sequence: TGTGCCAGCAGCTTGGGTAGCGGGAGTAGTAGGGATGAGCAGTTCTTC. Protein product: CASSLGSGSSRDEQFF. This sequence joins TRBV5-5 and TRBJ2-1, with TRBD2 matching 9 bases. V gave up 0 bases and J gave up 8 bases; unmatched junction bases: 9. CDR3 length: 16 residues. CDR1 SGHKS and CDR2 YYEKEE come from the germline V gene (reference sequence). Full variable domain (remainder filled in from reference TRBV5-5 and TRBJ2-1): DAGVTQSPTHLIKTRGQQVTLRCSPISGHKSVSWYQQVLGQGPQFIFQYYEKEERGRGNFPDRFSARQFPNYSSELNVNALLLGDSALYLCASSLGSGSSRDEQFFGPGTRLTVL.

This chain connects TRBV19 to TRBJ2-2; no clear D gene. Trimming removed 1 base at V and 2 bases at J, with 11 bases between. Germline values: CDR1 LNHDA, CDR2 SQIVND (reference sequence). The CDR3 spans 16 residues. CDR3 in amino acids: CASSIGAVRNTGELFF. The CDR3 DNA sequence: TGTGCCAGTAGTATAGGTGCGGTCCGAAACACCGGGGAGCTGTTTTTT. Full variable domain (rest looked up from reference TRBV19 and TRBJ2-2): DGGITQSPKYLFRKEGQNVTLSCEQNLNHDAMYWYRQDPGQGLRLIYYSQIVNDFQKGDIAEGYSVSREKKESFPLTVTSAQKNPTAFYLCASSIGAVRNTGELFFGEGSRLTVL.

This chain uses TRBV29-1 with TRBJ2-7; 11 bases agree with TRBD1. This CDR3 is 14 amino acids long. After removal of 4 bases from V and 4 bases from J, the junction contained 6 bases not matched to a gene. Per the germline V gene, CDR1 is SQVTM and CDR2 is ANQGSEA. The CDR3 region has the DNA TGCAGCGTTGCCAGGGGACAGGGGGGTTACGAGCAGTACTTC. Protein sequence: CSVARGQGGYEQYF.

This clone was detected only once. The chain's CDR3 is CASSGGGAGPAEQYF. The CDR3 bases are TGTGCCAGCAGCGGGGGCGGCGCAGGCCCAGCCGAGCAGTACTTC. The rearrangement joins TRBV7-2 to TRBJ2-7; a possible D gene is TRBD1 (6 bases). Trimming removed 5 bases at V and 6 bases at J, with 20 bases between. The CDR3 is 15 amino acids. The germline V gene encodes CDR1 SGHTA and CDR2 FQGNSA.